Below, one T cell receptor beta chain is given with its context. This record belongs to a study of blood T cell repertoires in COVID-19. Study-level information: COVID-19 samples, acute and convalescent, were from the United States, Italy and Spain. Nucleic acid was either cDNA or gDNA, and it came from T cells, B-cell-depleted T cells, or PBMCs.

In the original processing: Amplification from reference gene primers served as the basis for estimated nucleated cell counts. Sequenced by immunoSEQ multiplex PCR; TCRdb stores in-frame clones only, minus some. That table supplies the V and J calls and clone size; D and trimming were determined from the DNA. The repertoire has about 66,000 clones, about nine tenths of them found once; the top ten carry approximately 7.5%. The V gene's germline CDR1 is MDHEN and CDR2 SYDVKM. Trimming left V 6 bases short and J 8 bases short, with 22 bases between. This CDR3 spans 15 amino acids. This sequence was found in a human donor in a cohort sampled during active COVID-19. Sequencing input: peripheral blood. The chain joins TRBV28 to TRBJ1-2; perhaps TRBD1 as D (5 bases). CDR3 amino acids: CASRPRRAREGGYTF. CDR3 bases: TGTGCCAGCAGGCCGCGGCGGGCCAGGGAGGGGGGCTACACCTTC.